This T cell receptor beta chain was sequenced during a study of cytomegalovirus exposure and HLA in healthy donors. Primers included in the PCR were 60 Vbeta and 13 Jbeta primers. Data came from immunoSEQ multiplex PCR; TCRdb stores just in-frame clones and leaves some out. The data show some 120,000 clones, 81% seen once. The germline V and J ends were trimmed by 3 bases and 4 bases, with 10 bases remaining between them. Germline lookup yields CDR1 MDHEN and CDR2 SYDVKM. This CDR3 spans 13 amino acids. This sequence originates from a woman in her thirties or forties in good health and CMV-seronegative. Sequenced material: PBMCs. The chain recombines TRBV28 with TRBJ2-7; D remains unclear. CDR3 in amino acids: CASSFDTPYEQYF. In DNA, the CDR3 is TGTGCCAGCAGTTTCGACACCCCATACGAGCAGTACTTC.